This T cell receptor (beta chain) was sequenced in a study of blood T cell repertoires in COVID-19. Background on the study: Sample material is recorded as cDNA or gDNA derived from T cells, B-cell-depleted T cells, or PBMCs.

Participants were aged about 18 to 95 years, lived in some 23 US areas, and enrolled virtually. Participants had their cohort set by participant-reported clinical history. Cohort 3 donors counted as recovered after two negative PCRs, clearance, or resolved symptoms. Method: immunoSEQ multiplex PCR; TCRdb's copy keeps in-frame clones and lacks some. Of hundreds of thousands of clones listed, about 92% are singletons. Sequencing was done on a sample of PBMCs or T cells enriched from blood (not recorded which). The sequence was obtained from a man aged 60 to 69 who had recovered from COVID-19.

CDR3 amino acids: CASSQEDRVYGYTF. The CDR3 region has the DNA TGTGCCAGCAGCCAAGAAGACAGGGTCTATGGCTACACCTTC. J is TRBJ1-2 and V is TRBV4-2; 7 bases fit TRBD1. Germline V gene sequence: CDR1 LGHNA, CDR2 YNFKEQ. CDR3 length: 14 residues. V gave up 0 bases and J gave up 4 bases; unmatched junction bases: 2.